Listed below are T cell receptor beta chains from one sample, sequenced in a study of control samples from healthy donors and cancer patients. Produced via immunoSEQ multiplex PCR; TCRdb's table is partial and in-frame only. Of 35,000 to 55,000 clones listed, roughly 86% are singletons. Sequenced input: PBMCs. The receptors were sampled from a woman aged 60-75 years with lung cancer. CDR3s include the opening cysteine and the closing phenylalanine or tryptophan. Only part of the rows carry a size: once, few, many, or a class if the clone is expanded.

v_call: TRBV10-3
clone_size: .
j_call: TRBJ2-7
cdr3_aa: CAISEPDGSYEQYF

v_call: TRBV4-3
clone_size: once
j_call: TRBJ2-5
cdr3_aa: CASSPLGVSGSETQYF

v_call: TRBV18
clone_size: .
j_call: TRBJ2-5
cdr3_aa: CASSRTGTSGFQETQYF

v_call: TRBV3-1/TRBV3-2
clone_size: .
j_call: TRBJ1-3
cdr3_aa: CASSPEGAGNTIYF

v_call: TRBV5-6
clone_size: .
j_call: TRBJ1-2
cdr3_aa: CASSPGLYYGYTF

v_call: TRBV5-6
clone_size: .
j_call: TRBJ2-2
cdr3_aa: CASSLLLGPGELFF

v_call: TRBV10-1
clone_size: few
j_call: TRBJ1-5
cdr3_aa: CASSESGRGQDQPQHF

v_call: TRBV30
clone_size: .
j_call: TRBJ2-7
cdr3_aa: CAWSVSGNYEQYF

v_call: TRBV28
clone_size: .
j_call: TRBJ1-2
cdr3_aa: CASSLRLTAYSGYTF

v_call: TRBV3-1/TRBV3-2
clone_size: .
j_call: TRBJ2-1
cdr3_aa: CASHSGTSGIREQFF

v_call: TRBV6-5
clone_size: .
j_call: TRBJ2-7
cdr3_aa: CASSYWGRLAVYEQYF

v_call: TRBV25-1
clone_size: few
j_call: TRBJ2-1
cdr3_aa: CASSIPGQNEQFF

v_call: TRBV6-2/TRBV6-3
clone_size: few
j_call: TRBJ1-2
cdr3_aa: CASSYSTENYGYTF

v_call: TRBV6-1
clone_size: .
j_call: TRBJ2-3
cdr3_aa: CASSEDRAGVGTDTQYF

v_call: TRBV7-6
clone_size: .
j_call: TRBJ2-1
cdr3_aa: CASSVRLAGDYNEQFF

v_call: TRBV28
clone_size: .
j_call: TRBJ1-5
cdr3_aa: CASSLDWNQPQHF

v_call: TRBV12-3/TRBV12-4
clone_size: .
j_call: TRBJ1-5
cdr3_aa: CASSFRDQPQHF

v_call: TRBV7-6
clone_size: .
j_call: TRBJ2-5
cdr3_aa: CASSLKSPGQIADLYQETQYF

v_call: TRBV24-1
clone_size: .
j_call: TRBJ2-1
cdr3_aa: CATSKYNEQFF

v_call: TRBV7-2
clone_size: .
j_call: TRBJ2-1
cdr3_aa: CASSLEQTSGRDYNEQFF

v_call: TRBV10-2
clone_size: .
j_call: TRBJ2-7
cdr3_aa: CASSDTGTANDEQYF

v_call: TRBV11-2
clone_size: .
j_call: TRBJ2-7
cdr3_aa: CASRPTGAYEQYF

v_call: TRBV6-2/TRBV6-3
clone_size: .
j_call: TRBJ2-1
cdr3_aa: CASSYSSSSGSSYNEQFF

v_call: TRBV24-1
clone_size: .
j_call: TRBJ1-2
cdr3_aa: CATSGVRDDHGYTF

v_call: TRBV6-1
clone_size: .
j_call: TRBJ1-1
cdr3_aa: CASSDQGYTEAFF